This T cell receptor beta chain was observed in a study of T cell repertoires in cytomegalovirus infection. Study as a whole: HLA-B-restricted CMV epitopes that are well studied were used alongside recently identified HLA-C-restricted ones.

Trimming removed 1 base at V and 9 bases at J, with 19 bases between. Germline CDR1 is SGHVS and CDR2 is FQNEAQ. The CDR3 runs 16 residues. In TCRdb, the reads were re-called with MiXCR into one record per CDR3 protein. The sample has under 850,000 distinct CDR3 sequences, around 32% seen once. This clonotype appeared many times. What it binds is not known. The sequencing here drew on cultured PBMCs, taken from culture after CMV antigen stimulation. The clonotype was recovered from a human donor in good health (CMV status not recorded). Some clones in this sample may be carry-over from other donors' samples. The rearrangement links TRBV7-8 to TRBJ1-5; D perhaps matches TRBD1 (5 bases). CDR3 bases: TGTGCCAGCAGCTTAGATCCTCGGAGCGGGGGACGGCCCCAGCATTTT. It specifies CASSLDPRSGGRPQHF.